Below, 12 T cell receptor beta chains from the same sample are listed, as sequenced in a study of response to subunit inactivated influenza vaccine (dated by TCRdb to between 2017 and 2018). Libraries were prepared through RT-PCR. Sequencing used an Illumina HiSeq 2500. TCRdb redid the processing of the public reads, applying fastp at Q25 and MiXCR, and retained in-frame beta chains. Records with the same CDR3 protein are collapsed into one entry carrying the most frequent genes and DNA. The sample table lists about 180,000 distinct CDR3 sequences, around 8.8% of them with a count of one. The ten largest account for approximately 11% of the sample. This material consisted of non-naive T cells sorted from PBMCs, taken on the day of vaccination. Taken with the paper, the label for cell subset or site translates to: memory T cell fraction. Every receptor here comes from a man aged 45-65 years who received an inactivated influenza vaccine. Donor details come from another sample of the same person, matched by shared clones.

The V gene is TRBV4-2, the J gene TRBJ1-2; D remains ambiguous. V lost 2 bases and J 1 base, leaving 17 bases between the germline ends. Germline loops: CDR1 LGHNA, CDR2 YNFKEQ. The length of the CDR3 is 17 residues. CDR3 nucleotide sequence: TGTGCCAGCAGCCAACGGCTCAAAGGATACCTTAACTATGGCTACACCTTC. It codes for CASSQRLKGYLNYGYTF.

The table lists this clonotype with many counts. This sequence joins TRBV29-1 and TRBJ2-1, with D perhaps assigned TRBD1 or TRBD2 (5 bases each). Germline CDR1 SQVTM, CDR2 ANQGSEA. The length of the CDR3 is 12 residues. Trimming took off 6 bases at V and 7 bases at J, with 13 bases between the two ends. The CDR3 nucleotides read TGCAGCGTGGGGTCGGGGCGGAATGAGCAGTTCTTC. Translation: CSVGSGRNEQFF.

This clonotype was observed many times. The chain recombines TRBV7-2 with TRBJ1-1; D gene uncertain. The CDR3 totals 14 residues. Germline CDR1 and CDR2: SGHTA and FQGNSA. Trimming removed 5 bases from V and 1 base from J, with 11 bases in between. CDR3 in DNA: TGTGCCAGCAGCCTAGACTGGGGGAACACTGAAGCTTTCTTT. It yields the protein CASSLDWGNTEAFF.

The chain links TRBV9 to TRBJ2-7; possibly TRBD2 for D (6 bases). This CDR3 comprises 14 residues. The germline V gene has CDR1 SGDLS and CDR2 YYNGEE. Trimming cost V 4 bases and J 0 bases, with 11 bases left between them. The CDR3: CASSPRDFSYEQYF. CDR3 bases: TGTGCCAGCAGCCCCCGGGACTTCTCCTACGAGCAGTACTTC.

This clonotype turned up a few times. The chain combines TRBV6-2 or TRBV6-3 with TRBJ2-7; 9 bases agree with TRBD1. Germline V gene lookup returns CDR1 MNHEY and CDR2 SVGEGT. CDR3 size: 15 residues. V trimming: 7 bases; J trimming: 5 bases; junction bases outside the gene matches: 12. The CDR3 DNA reads as TGTGCCAGCACCACCCCCCGGGACAGGGTACACGAGCAGTACTTC. The encoded protein is CASTTPRDRVHEQYF.

The chain carries TRBV24-1 and TRBJ1-3; no clear D. This CDR3 is built from 14 residues. V lost 5 bases, J lost 0 bases, and 7 bases lay in between. The V gene's germline CDR1 is KGHDR and CDR2 SFDVKD. CDR3 nucleotide sequence: TGTGCCACCAGTGTTAGCATCTCTGGAAACACCATATATTTT. Its protein product is CATSVSISGNTIYF.

This clonotype was recorded many times. CDR3 in amino acids: CASSGTSGHYEQYF. DNA of the CDR3: TGTGCCAGCAGCGGAACTAGCGGACACTACGAGCAGTACTTC. The J gene is TRBJ2-7, the V gene TRBV7-6, with 8 positions matching TRBD2. The germline V gene has CDR1 SGHVS and CDR2 FNYEAQ. Trimming removed 5 bases from V and 3 bases from J; junction bases left unmatched: 6. The CDR3 contains 14 residues.

The chain joins TRBV20-1 to TRBJ1-4, with D perhaps TRBD1 (5 bases). CDR3 size: 15 residues. Germline V gives CDR1 DFQATT, CDR2 SNEGSKA (reference sequence). Deletions cut 1 base from V and 0 bases from J, with 9 bases between. The CDR3 region is CSARAPGATNEKLFF. The CDR3 nucleotides are TGCAGTGCTAGAGCCCCGGGGGCAACTAATGAAAAACTGTTTTTT.

In this sample, this clonotype turned up many times. The rearrangement joins TRBV12-3 or TRBV12-4 to TRBJ2-1; 8 nucleotides align to TRBD1. J gave up 9 bases and V 8 bases, and 6 bases lay outside the gene matches. The CDR3 loop spans 12 amino acids. The CDR3 nucleotides read TGTGCCAGCGTAAACAGGGGGAGTGAGCAGTTCTTC. Translated: CASVNRGSEQFF.

This chain connects TRBV11-3 to TRBJ2-3; 8 nucleotides line up with TRBD1. V was clipped by 5 bases and J by 5 bases; unmatched bases: 9. CDR1 is SGHNT and CDR2 is YENEEA in the germline V gene. The CDR3 runs 15 residues. CDR3 amino acids: CASSPHNDRGDTQYF. CDR3 nucleotides: TGTGCCAGCAGCCCACACAACGACAGGGGAGATACGCAGTATTTT.

There are a few counts of this clonotype. The gene calls are TRBV20-1 and TRBJ2-7; possibly TRBD1 or TRBD2 for D (5 bases each). Germline CDR1 is DFQATT and CDR2 is SNEGSKA (reference sequence). The V end lost 1 base, the J end lost 6 bases, and 16 bases lay between the germline ends. The CDR3 has 14 amino acids. DNA for the CDR3: TGCAGTGCTAGAGTCGGGGCAGGGTTCTTCGAGCAGTACTTC. Translated, it gives CSARVGAGFFEQYF.

This chain joins TRBV5-4 and TRBJ2-1; 9 bases line up with TRBD2. Germline assignment: CDR1 SGHNT and CDR2 YYREEE (reference sequence). The V gene end was trimmed by 3 bases and the J gene end by 0 bases; junction bases not matched to a gene: 7. The CDR3 has 17 amino acids. CDR3: CASSSHPSGVSYNEQFF. The DNA for the CDR3 is TGTGCCAGCAGCTCCCACCCTAGCGGGGTCTCCTACAATGAGCAGTTCTTC.